This T cell receptor (beta chain) appears in the sequencing data of a study of a mutant IDH1 vaccine in newly diagnosed glioma. Whole-study context: Either 4-6 weeks after radiotherapy alone or alongside temozolomide, vaccination was begun. Patients under treatment included around 60% males and about 40% females and had a mean age of approximately 44 years. Every participant had undergone radiotherapy, temozolomide, or both before, and most underwent both.

Time point meaning: week 47, end of study. A single vaccine dose contained 300 ug of mutant IDH1 20-mer peptide, and topical imiquimod was used with it. Germline assignment: CDR1 SGHRS and CDR2 YFSETQ. V lost 3 bases and J lost 7, with 13 bases in between. The CDR3 is 13 amino acids. The method was immunoSEQ multiplex PCR; TCRdb's version includes in-frame clones alone and lacks a portion of them. This table holds about 50,000 clones, about 71% found once. As concerns this clone: The antigen remains undetermined.

Findings and caveats of the study: Patients mounted vaccine-induced immune responses in about 92% of cases.

Material: PBMCs, obtained from a glioma patient whose treatment included an IDH1 peptide vaccine. The sequence derives from a man aged 45 to 65 with glioma. The chain carries TRBV5-1 and TRBJ1-1; no firm D call. The CDR3 spells CASSSGAAGEAFF. The CDR3, as DNA: TGCGCCAGCAGCTCGGGCGCCGCGGGTGAAGCTTTCTTT.